This TCR beta chain was profiled in a study of technical replicates of blood from a few donors. The assay was immunoSEQ multiplex PCR, and TCRdb's table has in-frame clones only and misses some. This table has approximately 94,000 clones, 90% to 97% appearing once. V was pared by 4 bases and J by 7 bases, with 17 bases of the junction left unmatched. The CDR3 is 17 residues long. Germline values: CDR1 SGHTA, CDR2 FQGNSA. The TCR sequence derives from a human donor in good health. The J gene is TRBJ2-5, the V gene TRBV7-2, with TRBD1 matching 8 bases. Sequenced material: T cells isolated from PBMCs. The CDR3 sequence is CASSSIGQGWEGGTQYF. The CDR3 nucleotides are TGTGCCAGCAGCTCGATAGGACAGGGTTGGGAAGGAGGGACCCAGTACTTC. The variable domain in full, with the rest retrieved from reference TRBV7-2 and TRBJ2-5, is GAGVSQSPSNKVTEKGKDVELRCDPISGHTALYWYRQSLGQGLEFLIYFQGNSAPDKSGLPSDRFSAERTGGSVSTLTIQRTQQEDSAVYLCASSSIGQGWEGGTQYFGPGTRLLVL.